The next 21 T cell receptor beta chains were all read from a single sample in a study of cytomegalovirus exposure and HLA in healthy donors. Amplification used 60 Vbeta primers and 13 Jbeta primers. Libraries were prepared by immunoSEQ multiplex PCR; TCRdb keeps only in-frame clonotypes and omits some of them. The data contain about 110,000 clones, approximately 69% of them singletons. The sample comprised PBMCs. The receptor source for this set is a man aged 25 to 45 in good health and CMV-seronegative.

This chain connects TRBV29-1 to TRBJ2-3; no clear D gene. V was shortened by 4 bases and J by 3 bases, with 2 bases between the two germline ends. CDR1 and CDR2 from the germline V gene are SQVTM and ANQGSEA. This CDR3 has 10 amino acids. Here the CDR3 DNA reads TGCAGCGTTGCGACAGATACGCAGTATTTT. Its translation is CSVATDTQYF.

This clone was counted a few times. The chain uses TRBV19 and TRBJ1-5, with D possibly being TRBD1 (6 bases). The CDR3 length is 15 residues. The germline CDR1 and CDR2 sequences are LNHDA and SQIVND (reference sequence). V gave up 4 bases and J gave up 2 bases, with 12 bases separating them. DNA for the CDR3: TGTGCCAGTAGTACCCAGGGGCCGGGCAATCAGCCCCAGCATTTT. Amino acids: CASSTQGPGNQPQHF.

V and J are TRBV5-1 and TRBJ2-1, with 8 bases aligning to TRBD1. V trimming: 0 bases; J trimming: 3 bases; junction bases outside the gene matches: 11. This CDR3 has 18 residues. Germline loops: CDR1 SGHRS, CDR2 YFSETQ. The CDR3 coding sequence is TGCGCCAGCAGCTTGGCCCCAACGGCAGGGGGCAACTACAATGAGCAGTTCTTC. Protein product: CASSLAPTAGGNYNEQFF.

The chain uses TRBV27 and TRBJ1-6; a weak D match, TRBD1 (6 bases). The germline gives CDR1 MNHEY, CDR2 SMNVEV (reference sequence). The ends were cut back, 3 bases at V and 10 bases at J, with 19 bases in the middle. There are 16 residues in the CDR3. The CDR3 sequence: CASSFLESRGNSPLHF. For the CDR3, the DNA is TGTGCCAGCAGTTTCCTAGAGAGCAGGGGAAACTCACCCCTCCACTTT.

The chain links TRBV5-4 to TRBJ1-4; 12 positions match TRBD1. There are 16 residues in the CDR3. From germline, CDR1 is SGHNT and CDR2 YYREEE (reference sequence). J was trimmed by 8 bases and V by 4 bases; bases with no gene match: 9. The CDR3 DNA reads TGTGCCAGCAGCCGCGGGACAGGGGGCGCGGGGGAAAAACTGTTTTTT. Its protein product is CASSRGTGGAGEKLFF. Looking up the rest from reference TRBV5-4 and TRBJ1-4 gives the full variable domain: ETGVTQSPTHLIKTRGQQVTLRCSSQSGHNTVSWYQQALGQGPQFIFQYYREEENGRGNFPPRFSGLQFPNYSSELNVNALELDDSALYLCASSRGTGGAGEKLFFGSGTQLSVL.

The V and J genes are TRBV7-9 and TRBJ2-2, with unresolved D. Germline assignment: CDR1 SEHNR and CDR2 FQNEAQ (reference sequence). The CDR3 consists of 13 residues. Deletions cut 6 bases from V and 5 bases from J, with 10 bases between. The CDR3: CASRPGRTGELFF. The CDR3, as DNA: TGTGCCAGCAGGCCCGGTAGAACCGGGGAGCTGTTTTTT.

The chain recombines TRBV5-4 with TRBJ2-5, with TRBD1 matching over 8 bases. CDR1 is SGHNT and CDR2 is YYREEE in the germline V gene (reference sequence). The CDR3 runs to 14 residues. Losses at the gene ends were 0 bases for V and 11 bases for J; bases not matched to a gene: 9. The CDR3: CASSLGQGTGEQYF. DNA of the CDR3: TGTGCCAGCAGCTTGGGACAGGGGACGGGGGAGCAGTACTTC.

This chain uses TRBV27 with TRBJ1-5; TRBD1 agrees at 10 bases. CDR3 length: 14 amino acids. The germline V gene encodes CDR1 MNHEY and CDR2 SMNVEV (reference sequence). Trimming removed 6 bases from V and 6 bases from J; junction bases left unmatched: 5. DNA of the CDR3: TGTGCCAGCAGCCGGGACAGGGGTGTTCAGCCCCAGCATTTT. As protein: CASSRDRGVQPQHF.

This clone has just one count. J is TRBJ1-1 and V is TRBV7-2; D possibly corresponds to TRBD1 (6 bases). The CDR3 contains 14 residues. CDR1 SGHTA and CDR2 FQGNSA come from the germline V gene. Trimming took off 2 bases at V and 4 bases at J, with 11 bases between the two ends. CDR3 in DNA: TGTGCCAGCAGCTTAAACCCCAGGGGCACTGAAGCTTTCTTT. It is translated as CASSLNPRGTEAFF.

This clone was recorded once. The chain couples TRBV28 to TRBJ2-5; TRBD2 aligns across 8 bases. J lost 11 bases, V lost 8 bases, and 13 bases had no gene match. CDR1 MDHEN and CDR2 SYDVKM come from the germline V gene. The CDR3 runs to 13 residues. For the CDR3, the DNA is TGTGCCAGCTTCACTAGCGGAAAGATAGGGCAGTACTTC. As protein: CASFTSGKIGQYF.

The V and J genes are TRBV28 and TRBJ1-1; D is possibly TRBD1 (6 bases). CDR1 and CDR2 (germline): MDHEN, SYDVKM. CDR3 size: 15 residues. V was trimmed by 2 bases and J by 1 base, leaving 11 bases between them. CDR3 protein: CASSLAGVGNTEAFF. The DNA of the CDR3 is TGTGCCAGCAGTTTAGCAGGGGTCGGGAACACTGAAGCTTTCTTT.

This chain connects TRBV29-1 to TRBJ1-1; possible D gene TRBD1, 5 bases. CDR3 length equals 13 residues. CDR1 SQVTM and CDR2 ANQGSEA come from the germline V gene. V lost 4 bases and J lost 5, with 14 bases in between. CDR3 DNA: TGCAGCGTTGGCCAAGGCGGGGGGACTGAAGCTTTCTTT. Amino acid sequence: CSVGQGGGTEAFF.

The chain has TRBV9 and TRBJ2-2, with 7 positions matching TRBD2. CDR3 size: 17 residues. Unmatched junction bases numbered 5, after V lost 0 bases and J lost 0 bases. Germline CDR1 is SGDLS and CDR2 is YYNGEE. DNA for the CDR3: TGTGCCAGCAGCGTAGCTCCCAGCGGGGCGAACACCGGGGAGCTGTTTTTT. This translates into CASSVAPSGANTGELFF.

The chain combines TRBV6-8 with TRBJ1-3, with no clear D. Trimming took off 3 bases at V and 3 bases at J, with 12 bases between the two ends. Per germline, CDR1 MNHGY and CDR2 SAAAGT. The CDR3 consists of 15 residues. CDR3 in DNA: TGTGCCAGCAGTTATAACAGTAAAAATGGAAACACCATATATTTT. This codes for CASSYNSKNGNTIYF.

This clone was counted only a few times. Here the CDR3 DNA reads TGTGCCAGCACCGGGACAGGGATAGCCACTGAAGCTTTCTTT. It is translated as CASTGTGIATEAFF. The V call is TRBV28, the J call TRBJ1-1; 9 bases line up with TRBD1. V lost 7 bases, J lost 4 bases, and 7 bases stayed unmatched. This CDR3 region has 14 residues. Germline V gives CDR1 MDHEN, CDR2 SYDVKM.

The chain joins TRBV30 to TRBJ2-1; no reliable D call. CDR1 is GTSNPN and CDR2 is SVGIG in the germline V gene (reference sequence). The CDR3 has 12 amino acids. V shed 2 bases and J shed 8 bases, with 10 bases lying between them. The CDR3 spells CAWSLSPHEQFF. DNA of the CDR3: TGTGCCTGGAGTCTTAGCCCCCATGAGCAGTTCTTC.

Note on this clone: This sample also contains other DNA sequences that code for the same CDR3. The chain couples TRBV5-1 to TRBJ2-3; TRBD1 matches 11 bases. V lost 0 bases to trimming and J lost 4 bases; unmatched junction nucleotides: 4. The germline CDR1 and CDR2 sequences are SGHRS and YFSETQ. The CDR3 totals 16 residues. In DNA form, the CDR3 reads TGCGCCAGCAGCTTGGGAGGACAGGGGGCGTCAGATACGCAGTATTTT. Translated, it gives CASSLGGQGASDTQYF.

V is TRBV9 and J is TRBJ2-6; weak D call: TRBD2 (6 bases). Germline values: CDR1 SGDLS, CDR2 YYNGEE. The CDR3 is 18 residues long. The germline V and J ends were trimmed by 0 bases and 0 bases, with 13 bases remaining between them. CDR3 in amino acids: CASSVVGGPVSGANVLTF. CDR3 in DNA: TGTGCCAGCAGCGTAGTGGGGGGACCCGTCTCTGGGGCCAACGTCCTGACTTTC.

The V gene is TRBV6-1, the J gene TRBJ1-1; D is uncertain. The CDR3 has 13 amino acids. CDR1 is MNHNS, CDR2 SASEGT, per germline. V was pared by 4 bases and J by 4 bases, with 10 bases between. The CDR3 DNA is TGTGCCAGCAGTGTAGCGTCCGTCACTGAAGCTTTCTTT. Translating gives CASSVASVTEAFF.

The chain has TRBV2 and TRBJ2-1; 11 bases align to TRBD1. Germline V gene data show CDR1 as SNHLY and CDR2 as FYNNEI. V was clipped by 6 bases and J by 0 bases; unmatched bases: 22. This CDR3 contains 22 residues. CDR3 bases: TGTGCCAGCAGGGGACTTTTCGGGGGACAGGGGGGTCCGGGAGCCTCCTACAATGAGCAGTTCTTC. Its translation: CASRGLFGGQGGPGASYNEQFF.

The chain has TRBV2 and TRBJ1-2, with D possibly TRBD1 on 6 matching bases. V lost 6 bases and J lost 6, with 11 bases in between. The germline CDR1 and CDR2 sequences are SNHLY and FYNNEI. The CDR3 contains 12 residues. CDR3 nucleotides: TGTGCCAGCAGGAGACAGGAACATGGCTACACCTTC. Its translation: CASRRQEHGYTF.